The T cell receptor (beta chain) described here comes from a study of shared clonotypes between healthy human individuals (dated by TCRdb to 2018 to 2021). Describing the broader study: The cohort comprised a couple of women and a few men aged 18 to 49 years. Each donor's leukapheresis produced roughly between about 0.85 and 10 billion PBMCs. For each donor, three plates each were used for CD4 naive and CD4 memory, two plates were used for CD8 naive, and one plate was used for CD8 memory. The study deeply sequenced blood TCR repertoires of about 5 healthy adults to estimate repertoire size and the extent of clonotype sharing between individuals. To increase sequencing depth and limit assay-specific biases, different laboratories used diverse techniques to prepare libraries and sequence TCR repertoires.

Results the study describes overall, beyond this receptor: Rarefaction of sorted-subset datasets indicated incomplete sequencing despite the large sequencing depth. Sharing across a few donors was observed for approximately 5% of naive CD4, less than 4% of naive CD8, roughly 2.4% of memory CD4, and 0.4% of memory CD8 clonotypes. Clonotypes shared by all four sorted-subset donors showed higher generation probabilities than non-shared clonotypes. Because the study included only a small number of donors, the genetic and exposure-history diversity represented was limited. Sampling was limited to blood, and TCR repertoires in tissue likely differ from TCR repertoires in blood. Pairwise subsampling led to the expectation that sequencing depth would affect the degree of clonotype sharing among donors. Larger estimated clonotype richness was generally found for naive subsets than for memory subsets.

In the case of this clone: The antigen this receptor binds is unknown. Base qualities are missing; no much larger clone stands one base away.

The donors were healthy, HIV-negative adults with no recently reported acute infections or vaccinations. Every donor was a Caucasian adult living in Nashville, Tennessee, USA. CD4+ T cells were enriched through magnetic negative selection, after which naive cells were positively selected on CD45RA and the remaining negative fraction served as the memory subset. Blood was collected by leukapheresis, and PBMCs were isolated by Ficoll-Histopaque density gradient centrifugation and then cryopreserved in liquid nitrogen vapor phase. Purity and quantity of every magnetically sorted T cell population were checked by analytical flow cytometry. Genomic DNA was isolated from every sorted fraction and measured by UV absorbance on a Nanodrop 2000c. TCR CDR3 regions were amplified from genomic DNA by multiplex PCR using the deep immunoSEQ assay. Extracted genomic DNA from each cell subset was distributed evenly across all wells of several immunoSEQ 96-well plates, and each plate was treated as a replicate. For sorted subsets, each replicate PCR was loaded with 150 to 250 ng genomic DNA, equivalent to 30,000 or so T cell genomes. Purified libraries were quantified with a Qubit 3.0 fluorometer, sized on a Bioanalyzer 2100, and re-quantified with the KAPA Library Quantification kit. Every immunoSEQ 96-well plate was sequenced on a dedicated single-read 150-cycle Illumina NextSeq 550 flow cell. As for how the authors treated the data: Because the immunoSEQ output included only junctional sequences and no quality scores, the filtering could not be the same as the filtering used for full-length reads. Sequences were annotated with PyIR, a Python wrapper for IgBLAST v1.9, using IMGT germline references to assign V/J genes and CDR3. Reads were filtered out if the reads had weak V/J assignments (E-value above 1e-6), no CDR3, stop codons, out-of-frame junctions, or ambiguous translated residues. V3J clonotypes were defined as sequences sharing an identical inferred V gene, J gene, and CDR3 amino acid sequence. The percentage overlap between two repertoires was calculated by dividing the number of shared unique clonotypes by the size of the smaller repertoire. RTK rarefaction, the Chao1 estimator, and Recon v2.1 estimates of unobserved clonotypes were used to assess repertoire richness. OLGA was used to compute generation probabilities for all TCRbeta clonotypes that the gDNA method yielded from several donors. TCRdb provides this immuneACCESS table in a form limited to in-frame rearrangements. Some clones are lacking; in checked studies, under half of them reflect an unresolved V gene, and why the rest are absent is not known. The V and J calls and clone size are taken from that table; D and trimming were inferred from the DNA. For this sample there are some 1 million clones; around 74% appear just once. Of the sample, approximately 1.5% falls within the top ten clones.

The germline V gene provides CDR1 ENHRY and CDR2 SYGVKD. The CDR3 runs 15 amino acids, cysteine and phenylalanine included. CDR3 DNA is the only sequence kept; it has 45 bases, read in frame from the first base. V trim: 6 bases; J trim: 4 bases; unmatched bases: 9. The sample was memory CD4+ T cells sorted from blood. The cell subset or site label corresponds to: CD45RA-negative fraction. The TCR sequence derives from a man in his late teens or twenties in good health. This chain is built from TRBV10-3 and TRBJ2-3, with 8 middle bases fitting TRBD2. CDR3 region: CAISLSGGKADTQYF. The DNA is as follows: TGTGCCATCAGCCTGAGCGGGGGAAAGGCAGATACGCAGTATTTT.